These 32 T cell receptor beta chains were sequenced from one sample in a study of blood T cell repertoires in COVID-19. Measured with immunoSEQ multiplex PCR; TCRdb has only the in-frame clones, and not every one. Of 80,000 to 100,000 clones in the sample, over 75% are singletons; the top ten hold 15% to 20%. The sample taken for sequencing was peripheral blood. The receptor set was obtained from an elderly woman with active or convalescent COVID-19.

The chain joins TRBV4-3 to TRBJ2-1, with a weak D call TRBD2 (5 bases). This CDR3 comprises 16 residues. Germline CDR1 and CDR2: LGHNA and YSLEER. V lost 0 bases to trimming and J lost 2 bases, with 11 bases between them. CDR3 residues: CASSQDGDGAYNEQFF. The CDR3 DNA follows: TGCGCCAGCAGCCAAGACGGGGATGGGGCCTACAATGAGCAGTTCTTC.

This rearrangement joins TRBV5-1 to TRBJ1-1; D is uncertain. CDR1 is SGHRS, CDR2 YFSETQ, per germline. The CDR3 extends over 14 amino acids. Trimming shortened V by 2 bases and J by 5 bases, and 13 bases separated the two germline ends. CDR3 residues: CASSLGPEGTEAFF. The CDR3 DNA reads as TGCGCCAGCAGCTTAGGACCGGAGGGAACTGAAGCTTTCTTT.

The chain has TRBV6-2 or TRBV6-3 and TRBJ1-2, with D tentatively TRBD1 (6 bases). Per the germline V gene, CDR1 is MNHEY and CDR2 is SVGEGT. V gave up 2 bases and J gave up 4 bases, with 8 bases separating them. The CDR3 spans 13 residues. CDR3: CASSYGDTYGYTF. In DNA, the CDR3 is TGTGCCAGCAGTTACGGGGACACCTATGGCTACACCTTC.

The V gene is TRBV2, the J gene TRBJ1-2; maybe TRBD1 (5 bases). The CDR3 has 14 amino acids. V lost 1 base to trimming and J lost 3 bases, with 9 bases between them. CDR1 and CDR2 from the germline V gene are SNHLY and FYNNEI. The CDR3 DNA is TGTGCCAGCAGTGAAGACGGCAGGGACTATGGCTACACCTTC. It yields the protein CASSEDGRDYGYTF.

This clone was seen only once. The chain carries TRBV24-1 and TRBJ2-1, with a possible D match to TRBD1 (6 bases). Per germline, CDR1 KGHDR and CDR2 SFDVKD. This CDR3 is 13 amino acids long. The ends were cut back, 9 bases at V and 10 bases at J, with 18 bases in the middle. This CDR3 is CATGGGPYQEQFF. The CDR3 bases are TGTGCCACCGGGGGCGGACCCTATCAGGAGCAGTTCTTC.

This clone appeared a few times. V and J are TRBV7-9 and TRBJ2-7; TRBD1 agrees at 7 bases. V trimming: 8 bases; J trimming: 5 bases; junction bases outside the gene matches: 6. The length of the CDR3 is 12 residues. Germline CDR1 and CDR2: SEHNR and FQNEAQ (reference sequence). CDR3 coding DNA: TGTGCCAGCGGCGACAGGGAACACGAGCAGTACTTC. It translates to CASGDREHEQYF.

Comments on this clone: The junction departs from the called germline gene at one end, perhaps through a read error. The chain combines TRBV30 with TRBJ2-5; a possible D gene is TRBD1 (6 bases). The germline gives CDR1 GTSNPN, CDR2 SVGIG (reference sequence). The CDR3 contains 15 residues. DNA for the CDR3: TGTGCCTGGGGTGTACTTGACAGGAAGAAGGAGACCCAGTACTTC. Its translation: CAWGVLDRKKETQYF.

The gene calls are TRBV11-3 and TRBJ2-7, with TRBD1 identical over 10 bases. The J segment lost 0 bases and the V segment lost 5 bases, leaving 4 bases of the junction unmatched. This CDR3 is built from 15 residues. The germline V gene has CDR1 SGHNT and CDR2 YENEEA. The CDR3 sequence is CASSHGQGVSYEQYF. Here the CDR3 DNA reads TGTGCCAGCAGCCACGGACAGGGGGTCTCCTACGAGCAGTACTTC.

The chain employs TRBV5-8 and TRBJ1-1; D is perhaps TRBD1 (5 bases). The V end lost 1 base, the J end lost 5 bases, and 12 bases lay between the germline ends. This CDR3 has 14 residues. Germline V gene data show CDR1 as SGHTS and CDR2 as YDEGEE. The CDR3 is CASSLSPGETEAFF. In nucleotides, the CDR3 is TGTGCCAGCAGCTTGTCGCCGGGGGAGACTGAAGCTTTCTTT.

CDR3 coding DNA: TGTGCCAGCAGCCTCGGGACAGGGGGCGCGCAGCAGTACTTC. Protein: CASSLGTGGAQQYF. The chain joins TRBV7-2 to TRBJ2-7, with 12 bases lining up with TRBD1. Trimming cost V 5 bases and J 8 bases; bases outside gene matches: 7. The CDR3 runs to 14 residues. Germline values: CDR1 SGHTA, CDR2 FQGNSA.

The rearrangement joins TRBV7-3 to TRBJ2-4; 10 bases agree with TRBD2. The CDR3 has 15 amino acids. V dropped 4 bases and J dropped 9; count of bases not matched to a gene: 9. Looked up from germline, CDR1 is SGHTA and CDR2 is FQGTGA. The CDR3 sequence: CASSSGTSEGAIQYF. The CDR3 nucleotides are TGTGCCAGCAGCTCCGGGACTAGCGAGGGGGCCATTCAGTACTTC.

In its sample, this clone was seen once. V is TRBV9 and J is TRBJ1-1; perhaps TRBD1 as D (5 bases). Germline V gives CDR1 SGDLS, CDR2 YYNGEE. V was trimmed by 0 bases and J by 1 base, leaving 10 bases between them. This CDR3 has 15 residues. The CDR3, as DNA: TGTGCCAGCAGCGTAGGTACAGGTTGGAACACTGAAGCTTTCTTT. Encoded protein: CASSVGTGWNTEAFF.

This clone was seen only a few times. V usage is TRBV5-4 and J usage is TRBJ2-7; 7 bases line up with TRBD2. CDR3 size: 12 residues. Germline CDR1 SGHNT, CDR2 YYREEE (reference sequence). The V and J ends lost 4 bases and 3 bases, in that order; junction bases with no gene match: 1. Written as DNA, the CDR3 is TGTGCCAGCAGCCCGGGGGGCTACGAGCAGTACTTC. As protein: CASSPGGYEQYF.

The CDR3 is CATSRGAAGGTEAFF. DNA for the CDR3: TGTGCCACCAGCAGAGGGGCAGCGGGAGGCACTGAAGCTTTCTTT. The chain recombines TRBV15 with TRBJ1-1; no clear D gene. Germline V CDR1 and CDR2: LNHNV, YYDKDF (reference sequence). Trimming removed 1 base at V and 4 bases at J, with 13 bases between. The CDR3 runs to 15 residues.

The chain carries TRBV5-1 and TRBJ2-3; 7 bases align to TRBD2. The CDR3 sequence is 14 residues long. Per the germline V gene, CDR1 is SGHRS and CDR2 is YFSETQ. V shed 4 bases, J shed 5 bases, and the junction held 7 bases outside the gene matches. DNA for the CDR3: TGCGCCAGCAGCCCGAGCCGGGAGGAAGATACGCAGTATTTT. This gives the protein CASSPSREEDTQYF. The full variable domain, its missing parts supplied by reference TRBV5-1 and TRBJ2-3, is KAGVTQTPRYLIKTRGQQVTLSCSPISGHRSVSWYQQTPGQGLQFLFEYFSETQRNKGNFPGRFSGRQFSNSRSEMNVSTLELGDSALYLCASSPSREEDTQYFGPGTRLTVL.

The chain employs TRBV6-5 and TRBJ2-2; 7 bases align to TRBD1. CDR1 is MNHEY and CDR2 is SVGAGI in the germline V gene. Trimming took 6 bases from V and 0 from J; bases not matched to a gene: 4. The CDR3 has 15 residues. CDR3 region: CASRQGQTNTGELFF. The CDR3 nucleotides are TGTGCCAGCAGGCAGGGACAGACGAACACCGGGGAGCTGTTTTTT.

This chain links TRBV7-2 with TRBJ2-7, with 14 bases matching TRBD2. Trimming took 5 bases from V and 4 from J; bases not matched to a gene: 4. CDR1 is SGHTA, CDR2 FQGNSA, per germline. The CDR3 sequence is 15 residues long. CDR3 in amino acids: CASSPRLAGGYEQYF. In DNA form, the CDR3 reads TGTGCCAGCAGCCCACGACTAGCGGGAGGGTACGAGCAGTACTTC.

This chain joins TRBV6-1 and TRBJ1-2, with D unclear. This CDR3 spans 15 amino acids. V was clipped by 2 bases and J by 7 bases, with 17 bases between them. In germline, CDR1 is MNHNS, CDR2 SASEGT. The DNA of the CDR3 is TGTGCCAGCAGTGAATTCTACGGTGACGGGATTGGCTACACCTTC. Protein: CASSEFYGDGIGYTF.

This chain joins TRBV7-2 and TRBJ2-3; 7 nucleotides agree with TRBD1. Germline V gene sequence: CDR1 SGHTA, CDR2 FQGNSA. The V gene end was trimmed by 4 bases and the J gene end by 2 bases; junction bases not matched to a gene: 6. This CDR3 contains 15 residues. The DNA for the CDR3 is TGTGCCAGCAGCTCACGGGACAGCATCACAGATACGCAGTATTTT. Translation: CASSSRDSITDTQYF.

The chain has TRBV28 and TRBJ1-2; D uncertain. Trimming took off 7 bases at V and 10 bases at J, with 16 bases between the two ends. This CDR3 spans 12 amino acids. CDR1 and CDR2 (germline): MDHEN, SYDVKM. CDR3 in amino acids: CASTRPNENYTF. The DNA for the CDR3 is TGTGCCAGCACGAGGCCTAATGAAAACTACACCTTC.

For the CDR3, the DNA is TGTGCCAGCAGTTTTGGACAGCTAGCCAAAAACATTCAGTACTTC. It translates to CASSFGQLAKNIQYF. This chain uses TRBV6-2 or TRBV6-3 with TRBJ2-4; possibly TRBD1 for D (6 bases). V lost 4 bases and J 0 bases, leaving 10 bases between the germline ends. This CDR3 region has 15 residues. CDR1 is MNHEY and CDR2 is SVGEGT in the germline V gene.

The rearrangement joins TRBV5-1 to TRBJ2-1, with a tentative D call TRBD1 (6 bases). Between the trimmed V and J ends, which lost 7 bases and 5 bases, there was a span of 19 bases. CDR3 length: 15 residues. Germline CDR1 and CDR2: SGHRS and YFSETQ. The CDR3 sequence: CASAVVLTGHNEQFF. The CDR3 nucleotides are TGCGCCAGCGCGGTCGTCCTTACAGGGCACAATGAGCAGTTCTTC.

V is TRBV6-1 and J is TRBJ1-3; TRBD1 agrees at 7 bases. Trimming at V came to 2 bases and at J to 2 bases, leaving 3 bases not matched to a gene. Germline CDR1 reads MNHNS; CDR2 reads SASEGT. The CDR3 sequence is 15 residues long. CDR3: CASSENRGPGNTIYF. The CDR3 DNA follows: TGTGCCAGCAGTGAAAACAGGGGCCCTGGAAACACCATATATTTT.

The chain has TRBV2 and TRBJ1-2; a possible D gene is TRBD1 (5 bases). CDR1 is SNHLY, CDR2 FYNNEI, per germline. Trimming removed 7 bases from V and 10 bases from J, with 16 bases in between. The CDR3 extends over 12 amino acids. CDR3 in amino acids: CASKLYGGDYTF. CDR3 nucleotide sequence: TGTGCCAGCAAATTGTACGGAGGGGACTACACCTTC.

The chain links TRBV7-6 to TRBJ2-7; TRBD2 is a possible D gene (5 bases). From germline, CDR1 is SGHVS and CDR2 FNYEAQ. The CDR3 is 15 residues long. V was trimmed by 5 bases and J by 2 bases, leaving 16 bases between them. CDR3 sequence reads: CASSVDGNYPYEQYF. As DNA, the CDR3 is TGTGCCAGCAGCGTCGACGGGAATTACCCCTACGAGCAGTACTTC. Full variable domain (outside the CDR3, taken from reference TRBV7-6 and TRBJ2-7): GAGVSQSPRYKVTKRGQDVALRCDPISGHVSLYWYRQALGQGPEFLTYFNYEAQQDKSGLPNDRFSAERPEGSISTLTIQRTEQRDSAMYRCASSVDGNYPYEQYFGPGTRLTVT.

The rearrangement joins TRBV7-8 to TRBJ2-2; D might be TRBD2 (6 bases). V was pared by 7 bases and J by 5 bases, with 17 bases between. The CDR3 consists of 15 residues. Germline loops: CDR1 SGHVS, CDR2 FQNEAQ. In nucleotides, the CDR3 is TGTGCCAGCAATTTAGACAGACTAGGAACCGGGGAGCTGTTTTTT. The encoded protein is CASNLDRLGTGELFF.

This sequence joins TRBV7-2 and TRBJ2-7, with 7 nucleotides matching TRBD1. The CDR3 length is 15 residues. J was trimmed by 4 bases and V by 3 bases; bases with no gene match: 9. Germline-derived CDR1 and CDR2 are SGHTA and FQGNSA. CDR3 protein: CASSFGGTAIYEQYF. In DNA, the CDR3 is TGTGCCAGCAGCTTTGGTGGGACAGCCATTTACGAGCAGTACTTC.

This rearrangement joins TRBV21-1 to TRBJ1-5. TRBV21-1 is given as a pseudogene. The CDR3 extends over 16 amino acids. The CDR3 nucleotides read TGTGCCAGCAGCAAAGACGCCACTTTTCCGGAGCAGCCCCAGCATTTT. This sequence encodes CASSKDATFPEQPQHF.

This clone was counted between two and nine times. V is TRBV24-1 and J is TRBJ1-1, with D perhaps matching TRBD1 (5 bases). Looked up from germline, CDR1 is KGHDR and CDR2 is SFDVKD. This CDR3 comprises 12 residues. Trimming cost V 7 bases and J 4 bases, with 9 bases left between them. The CDR3 sequence is CATRGLGTEAFF. In DNA form, the CDR3 reads TGTGCCACCAGGGGGCTGGGCACTGAAGCTTTCTTT.

The chain links TRBV7-8 to TRBJ2-7; 10 bases are shared with TRBD2. Germline V gives CDR1 SGHVS, CDR2 FQNEAQ. The CDR3 is 13 amino acids. V lost 8 bases and J lost 2; bases outside the gene matches: 3. CDR3 region: CASRLAGTYEQYF. The CDR3 DNA reads TGTGCCAGCCGACTAGCGGGTACCTACGAGCAGTACTTC.

The chain links TRBV28 to TRBJ1-2, with 7 nucleotides matching TRBD1. Germline CDR1 and CDR2: MDHEN and SYDVKM. V lost 11 bases, J lost 2 bases, and 17 bases stayed unmatched. The CDR3 has 16 amino acids. In nucleotides, the CDR3 is TGTGCCGCCACTGAAGGGGGCGGAAATCCCAACTATGGCTACACCTTC. Protein product: CAATEGGGNPNYGYTF.

The rearrangement links TRBV2 to TRBJ1-1, with D unclear. The CDR3 runs to 13 residues. The V gene lost 8 bases and the J gene lost 3 bases, with 13 bases spanning the gap. CDR1 is SNHLY, CDR2 FYNNEI, per germline. The CDR3 DNA sequence: TGTGCCAGCGGCGGGCAGGCAGACACTGAAGCTTTCTTT. Translation gives CASGGQADTEAFF. Supplemented by reference TRBV2 and TRBJ1-1, the full variable domain reads EPEVTQTPSHQVTQMGQEVILRCVPISNHLYFYWYRQILGQKVEFLVSFYNNEISEKSEIFDDQFSVERPDGSNFTLKIRSTKLEDSAMYFCASGGQADTEAFFGQGTRLTVV.